This T cell receptor beta chain was observed in a study of CD8+ T cells in alopecia areata. Across the whole study: It was 6 to 18 months of tofacitinib, and then there were 6 months off drug. Study findings and constraints: It was lesional scalp, especially alopecia totalis/universalis, that showed higher clonality than normal scalp. Mouse data revealed clearer TCR sharing than patient data did, a gap possibly tied to HLA.

Trimming left V 0 bases short and J 0 bases short, with 6 bases between. Per germline, CDR1 SGDLS and CDR2 YYNGEE. The CDR3 sequence is 14 residues long. Once RNA had been extracted, it was reverse transcribed into cDNA to act as the sequencing template. Method: immunoSEQ multiplex PCR; TCRdb's copy keeps in-frame clones and lacks some. The data show about 150,000 clones, roughly 50% seen once. Those with alopecia areata gave lesional scalp punch biopsies and peripheral blood. Only one count was recorded for this clone. Its antigen remains unknown. Sample: CD4+ T cells sorted from blood. The chain uses TRBV9 and TRBJ1-1; a possible D gene is TRBD1 (5 bases). The sequence was obtained from a human donor with alopecia areata. The CDR3 DNA is TGTGCCAGCAGCGTAGGGGGGGTGAACACTGAAGCTTTCTTT. It codes for CASSVGGVNTEAFF.